Following are 5 T cell receptor beta chains from one sample sequenced in a study of cytomegalovirus exposure and HLA in healthy donors. PCR employed 60 Vbeta and 13 Jbeta primers. The protocol was immunoSEQ multiplex PCR, while the TCRdb copy is restricted to in-frame clones and leaves out a portion. This sample has 85,000 to 130,000 clones, with 65% to 75% found just once. Sequences were obtained from PBMCs. The source of these receptors is a woman between 18 and 29 years old in good health and CMV-seropositive.

The CDR3 sequence: CASSPEPTYGYTF. As DNA, the CDR3 is TGTGCCAGCAGCCCGGAGCCGACTTACGGCTACACCTTC. The chain is built from TRBV27 and TRBJ1-2; D not certain. Germline loops: CDR1 MNHEY, CDR2 SMNVEV (reference sequence). The V end lost 6 bases, the J end lost 8 bases, and 16 bases lay between the germline ends. The CDR3 runs 13 residues.

This chain links TRBV6-1 with TRBJ2-5; 9 nucleotides match TRBD2. The closer fit of TRBJ2-7 to the DNA end suggests the J call may be wrong. The CDR3 loop spans 15 amino acids. CDR1 is MNHNS, CDR2 SASEGT, per germline. CDR3 nucleotides: TGTGCCAGCAGTGAAGAGTTAGCGGGAGCCTACGAGCAGTACTTC. This gives the protein CASSEELAGAYEQYF.

The chain employs TRBV19 and TRBJ1-5; D not certain. This CDR3 has 14 amino acids. Germline CDR1 and CDR2: LNHDA and SQIVND (reference sequence). Trimming shortened V by 6 bases and J by 3 bases, and 12 bases separated the two germline ends. The CDR3 DNA reads as TGTGCCAGTAGGGTGGACTTCTCCAATCAGCCCCAGCATTTT. Translating gives CASRVDFSNQPQHF.

DNA of the CDR3: TGCAGCGTCCTCACCGCCCGGGAGCAGTACTTC. Residues: CSVLTAREQYF. The chain joins TRBV29-1 to TRBJ2-7; D is unclear. There are 11 residues in the CDR3. CDR1 and CDR2 (germline): SQVTM, ANQGSEA. The germline V and J ends were trimmed by 6 bases and 7 bases, with 13 bases remaining between them.

The rearrangement joins TRBV2 to TRBJ2-1, with 12 bases that match TRBD1. CDR1 SNHLY and CDR2 FYNNEI come from the germline V gene. The junction had 3 bases not matched to a gene; V was cut back by 6 bases and J by 3 bases. The CDR3 sequence is 15 residues long. The CDR3: CASRGTGGYYNEQFF. CDR3 in DNA: TGTGCCAGCAGAGGGACAGGGGGCTACTACAATGAGCAGTTCTTC. The full variable domain, rest sourced from reference TRBV2 and TRBJ2-1, is EPEVTQTPSHQVTQMGQEVILRCVPISNHLYFYWYRQILGQKVEFLVSFYNNEISEKSEIFDDQFSVERPDGSNFTLKIRSTKLEDSAMYFCASRGTGGYYNEQFFGPGTRLTVL.